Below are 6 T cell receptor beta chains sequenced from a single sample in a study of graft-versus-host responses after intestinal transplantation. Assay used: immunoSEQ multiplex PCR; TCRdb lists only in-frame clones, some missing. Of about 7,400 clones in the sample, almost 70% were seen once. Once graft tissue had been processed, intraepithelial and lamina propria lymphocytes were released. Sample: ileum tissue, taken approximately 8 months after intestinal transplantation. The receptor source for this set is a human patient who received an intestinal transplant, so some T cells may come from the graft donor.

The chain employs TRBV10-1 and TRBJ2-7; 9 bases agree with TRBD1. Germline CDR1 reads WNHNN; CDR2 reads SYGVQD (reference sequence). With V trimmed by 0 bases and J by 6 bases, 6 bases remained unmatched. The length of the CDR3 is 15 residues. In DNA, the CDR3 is TGCGCCAGCAGTGAGTCGGGACAGGGCGTTGGCGAGCAGTACTTC. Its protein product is CASSESGQGVGEQYF.

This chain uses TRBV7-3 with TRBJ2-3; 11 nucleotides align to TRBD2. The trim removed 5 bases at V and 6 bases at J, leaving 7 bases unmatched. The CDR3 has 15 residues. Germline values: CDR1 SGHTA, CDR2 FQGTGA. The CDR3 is CASSPELAGADTQYF. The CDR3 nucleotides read TGTGCCAGCAGCCCAGAACTAGCGGGGGCCGATACGCAGTATTTT.

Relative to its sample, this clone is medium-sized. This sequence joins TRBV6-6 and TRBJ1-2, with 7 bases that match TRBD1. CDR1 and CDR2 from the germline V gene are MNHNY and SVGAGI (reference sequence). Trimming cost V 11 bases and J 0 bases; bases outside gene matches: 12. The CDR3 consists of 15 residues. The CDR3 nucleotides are TGTGCCGGCACCGGGACAGCCTCGGCTAACTATGGCTACACCTTC. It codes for CAGTGTASANYGYTF.

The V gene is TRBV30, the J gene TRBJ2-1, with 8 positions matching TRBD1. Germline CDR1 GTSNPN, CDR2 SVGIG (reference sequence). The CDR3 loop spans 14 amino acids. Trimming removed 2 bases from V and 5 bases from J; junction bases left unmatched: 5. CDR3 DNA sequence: TGTGCCTGGAGTCCAGGACAGGGAAACAATGAGCAGTTCTTC. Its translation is CAWSPGQGNNEQFF.

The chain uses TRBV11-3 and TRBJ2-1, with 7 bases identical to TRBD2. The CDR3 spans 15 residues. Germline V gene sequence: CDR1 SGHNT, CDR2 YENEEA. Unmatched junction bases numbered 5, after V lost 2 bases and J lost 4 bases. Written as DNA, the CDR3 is TGTGCCAGCAGCTTAATGCGGGGGTTGTACAATGAGCAGTTCTTC. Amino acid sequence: CASSLMRGLYNEQFF.

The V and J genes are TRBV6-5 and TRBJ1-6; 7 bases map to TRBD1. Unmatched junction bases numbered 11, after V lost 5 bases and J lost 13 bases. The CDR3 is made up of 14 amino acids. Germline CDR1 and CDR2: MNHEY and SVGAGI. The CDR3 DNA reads TGTGCCAGCAGTGAAGGGGGACAGATTGGCCCCCTCCACTTT. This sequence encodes CASSEGGQIGPLHF.